A single sample is the source of the 31 T cell receptor beta chains below, sequenced in a study of CD8+CD57+ T cells in acquired aplastic anemia. Genomic DNA served as template for TCR beta VDJ and CDR3 profiling. Via MiXCR, TCRdb re-called the reads, giving one row per CDR3 protein. Here the sample spans 200,000 to 250,000 distinct CDR3 sequences, 47% being singletons. Patients chosen for sequencing had CD8+CD57+ cells that had expanded, as shown by flow cytometry. Sample: sorted CD4+, CD8+, or CD8+CD57+ T cells (not recorded which) from PBMCs. The receptors were sampled from a human donor with aplastic anemia.

This clonotype was counted ten times or more. The chain uses TRBV6-1 and TRBJ2-3; D unclear. The CDR3 totals 13 residues. CDR1 is MNHNS, CDR2 SASEGT, per germline. Trimming cost V 0 bases and J 6 bases, with 7 bases left between them. CDR3 nucleotides: TGTGCCAGCAGTGAAGCGCATTGGGATACGCAGTATTTT. Its translation: CASSEAHWDTQYF.

V is TRBV7-9 and J is TRBJ1-2; TRBD1 might be the D (5 bases). V lost 3 bases and J lost 1, with 12 bases in between. Germline V gives CDR1 SEHNR, CDR2 FQNEAQ (reference sequence). This CDR3 has 15 residues. CDR3 bases: TGTGCCAGCAGCTTCACAAGGGACTTTAACTATGGCTACACCTTC. Translated, it gives CASSFTRDFNYGYTF.

This clonotype occurred many times. The CDR3 is CASSLHAGGLDTQYF. CDR3 in DNA: TGTGCCAGCAGCCTCCATGCGGGAGGTTTAGATACGCAGTATTTT. The rearrangement joins TRBV7-6 to TRBJ2-3, with 8 positions matching TRBD2. The CDR3 consists of 15 residues. Germline CDR1 reads SGHVS; CDR2 reads FNYEAQ. Trimming at V came to 5 bases and at J to 5 bases, leaving 9 bases not matched to a gene.

As regards this clonotype: This clone may be a read error of a much larger clone one base away. The genes are TRBV6-4 and TRBJ2-3; D is unresolved. The CDR3 runs to 14 residues. With 5 bases removed from V and 4 bases from J, the gap between germline ends came to 13 bases. The germline gives CDR1 MRHNA, CDR2 SNTAGT. CDR3 protein: CASSYVDSADTQYF. The CDR3 bases are TGTGCCAGCAGTTACGTCGACTCCGCAGATACGCAGTATTTT.

V and J are TRBV10-1 and TRBJ2-1; tentatively, D is TRBD2 (7 bases). CDR1 is WNHNN and CDR2 is SYGVQD in the germline V gene (reference sequence). Trimming took 0 bases from V and 6 from J, leaving 12 bases between them. This CDR3 has 15 residues. In DNA, the CDR3 is TGCGCCAGCAGTGAGTCAATGGGGGGGCGCAATGAGCAGTTCTTC. Residues: CASSESMGGRNEQFF.

The V and J genes are TRBV29-1 and TRBJ1-2, with D possibly matching TRBD1 (5 bases). The CDR3 is 13 amino acids. Germline loops: CDR1 SQVTM, CDR2 ANQGSEA. V lost 6 bases and J 2 bases, leaving 13 bases between the germline ends. The CDR3 DNA sequence: TGCAGCGTCGGATACAGGACAAACTATGGCTACACCTTC. Residues: CSVGYRTNYGYTF.

A word on this clonotype: At one end the junction does not follow the germline gene, possibly because of a read error. V usage is TRBV7-6 and J usage is TRBJ2-3; perhaps TRBD1 as D (5 bases). The CDR3 runs 14 residues. Germline CDR1 SGHVS, CDR2 FNYEAQ. The chain's CDR3 is CASSLAAPTGTQYF. CDR3 nucleotides: TGTGCCAGCAGCTTAGCGGCGCCCACAGGTACGCAGTATTTT. The full variable domain, its missing parts supplied by reference TRBV7-6 and TRBJ2-3, is GAGVSQSPRYKVTKRGQDVALRCDPISGHVSLYWYRQALGQGPEFLTYFNYEAQQDKSGLPNDRFSAERPEGSISTLTIQRTEQRDSAMYRCASSLAAPTGTQYFGPGTRLTVL.

The rearrangement joins TRBV9 to TRBJ1-3; no clear D gene. V gave up 0 bases and J gave up 7 bases, with 14 bases separating them. Per germline, CDR1 SGDLS and CDR2 YYNGEE. This CDR3 is 15 amino acids long. The CDR3 region has the DNA TGTGCCAGCAGCGTAGACGGCGAGGGAAGGAACACCATATATTTT. This encodes CASSVDGEGRNTIYF.

The chain combines TRBV2 with TRBJ2-6; weak D call: TRBD1 (5 bases). Trimming left V 5 bases short and J 0 bases short, with 8 bases between. CDR3 length equals 15 residues. From germline, CDR1 is SNHLY and CDR2 FYNNEI. CDR3 sequence: CASSPDSSGANVLTF. The CDR3 nucleotides read TGTGCCAGCAGTCCCGACAGCTCTGGGGCCAACGTCCTGACTTTC.

This clonotype showed up just a few times. The chain is built from TRBV12-3 or TRBV12-4 and TRBJ1-5; D gene uncertain. V was pared by 3 bases and J by 2 bases, with 5 bases between. This CDR3 comprises 13 residues. The CDR3 coding sequence is TGTGCCAGCAGTTTTCCTGGCAATCAGCCCCAGCATTTT. Translation gives CASSFPGNQPQHF.

This clonotype was recorded at least ten times. The CDR3 here is CASIKPSGGYTDTQYF. The DNA for the CDR3 is TGTGCCAGCATCAAACCTAGCGGGGGTTACACAGATACGCAGTATTTT. The J gene is TRBJ2-3, the V gene TRBV7-9, with 10 bases matching TRBD2. Unmatched junction bases numbered 9, after V lost 7 bases and J lost 2 bases. Germline V gene data show CDR1 as SEHNR and CDR2 as FQNEAQ (reference sequence). The CDR3 covers 16 residues.

This clonotype was detected many times. The chain uses TRBV5-6 and TRBJ1-6; D is undetermined. This CDR3 is 15 amino acids long. V lost 4 bases to trimming and J lost 2 bases, with 10 bases between them. Germline values: CDR1 SGHDT, CDR2 YYEEEE. In nucleotides, the CDR3 is TGTGCCAGCAGCCCAGGTGGGGCCTATAATTCACCCCTCCACTTT. It specifies CASSPGGAYNSPLHF.

The chain combines TRBV9 with TRBJ2-7, with 13 bases lining up with TRBD2. Germline V gives CDR1 SGDLS, CDR2 YYNGEE. Trimming cost V 4 bases and J 4 bases; bases outside gene matches: 5. The CDR3 covers 15 residues. CDR3 loop: CASSPTSGRNYEQYF. In DNA, the CDR3 is TGTGCCAGCAGCCCGACTAGCGGGAGGAATTACGAGCAGTACTTC.

This clonotype was observed a few times. This chain joins TRBV5-6 and TRBJ1-2; the D is unclear. V shed 5 bases and J shed 4 bases, with 12 bases lying between them. There are 13 residues in the CDR3. Germline loops: CDR1 SGHDT, CDR2 YYEEEE. The CDR3 DNA is TGTGCCAGCAGGAGTGGAGGCCTCTATGGCTACACCTTC. Protein product: CASRSGGLYGYTF.

This clonotype was seen at least ten times. The V gene is TRBV7-9, the J gene TRBJ1-1; D gene uncertain. This CDR3 region has 15 residues. The germline V gene encodes CDR1 SEHNR and CDR2 FQNEAQ (reference sequence). V lost 5 bases to trimming and J lost 1 base, with 14 bases between them. The CDR3 loop reads CASSARINGNTEAFF. In DNA form, the CDR3 reads TGTGCCAGCAGCGCCCGGATTAATGGGAACACTGAAGCTTTCTTT.

This clonotype has a handful of counts. The chain joins TRBV5-1 to TRBJ2-7; 10 nucleotides match TRBD1. Losses at the gene ends were 4 bases for V and 0 bases for J; bases not matched to a gene: 16. CDR1 is SGHRS and CDR2 is YFSETQ in the germline V gene. This CDR3 comprises 19 residues. CDR3 DNA sequence: TGCGCCAGCAGCGTTCCCGGGACAGGGGCTCCCAAAAGCTCCTACGAGCAGTACTTC. Translating gives CASSVPGTGAPKSSYEQYF.

This clonotype was counted at least ten times. The chain carries TRBV7-8 and TRBJ1-5; D uncertain. V was shortened by 2 bases and J by 0 bases, with 11 bases between the two germline ends. The CDR3 has 16 amino acids. Germline V gene sequence: CDR1 SGHVS, CDR2 FQNEAQ. The CDR3 spells CASSLLGRYSNQPQHF. Written as DNA, the CDR3 is TGTGCCAGCAGCTTATTAGGCAGGTATAGCAATCAGCCCCAGCATTTT.

The gene calls are TRBV27 and TRBJ1-5, with 10 bases that match TRBD1. Germline V gives CDR1 MNHEY, CDR2 SMNVEV (reference sequence). The CDR3 is 12 residues long. CDR3 coding DNA: TGTGCAGCGGGACAGGGGAATCAGCCCCAGCATTTT. Translating gives CAAGQGNQPQHF.

This clonotype was counted between two and nine times. This chain joins TRBV19 and TRBJ2-2; TRBD1 aligns across 7 bases. CDR1 LNHDA and CDR2 SQIVND come from the germline V gene (reference sequence). The CDR3 is made up of 14 amino acids. V was pared by 8 bases and J by 4 bases, with 7 bases of the junction left unmatched. CDR3: CASRQGSLTGELFF. The CDR3 DNA sequence: TGTGCCAGTCGACAGGGCTCTCTCACCGGGGAGCTGTTTTTT.

The CDR3 coding sequence is TGTGCCAGTTCCCAACGGGGTACGGGTGGCAAGCCCCAGCATTTT. Translation gives CASSQRGTGGKPQHF. The chain combines TRBV27 with TRBJ1-5; D is unclear. Germline assignment: CDR1 MNHEY and CDR2 SMNVEV (reference sequence). Deletions cut 9 bases from V and 8 bases from J, with 23 bases between. This CDR3 region has 15 residues.

This clonotype was observed at least ten times. The chain is built from TRBV5-1 and TRBJ2-1, with D possibly TRBD1 on 6 matching bases. CDR1 and CDR2 (germline): SGHRS, YFSETQ. V was trimmed by 0 bases and J by 5 bases, leaving 12 bases between them. The CDR3 totals 15 residues. The CDR3 reads CASSLGGHGDNEQFF. The CDR3 nucleotides are TGCGCCAGCAGCTTGGGGGGGCACGGGGACAATGAGCAGTTCTTC. The complete variable domain, with remaining parts taken from reference TRBV5-1 and TRBJ2-1, reads KAGVTQTPRYLIKTRGQQVTLSCSPISGHRSVSWYQQTPGQGLQFLFEYFSETQRNKGNFPGRFSGRQFSNSRSEMNVSTLELGDSALYLCASSLGGHGDNEQFFGPGTRLTVL.

Concerning this clonotype: This may stem from a read error, because a much larger clone lies one nucleotide away. The CDR3 end shows no conserved phenylalanine or tryptophan, and so a read error is likely. This chain links TRBV3-1 with TRBJ2-7; the match to TRBD2 covers 9 bases. CDR1 is LGHDT and CDR2 is YNNKEL in the germline V gene (reference sequence). The trim removed 8 bases at V and 5 bases at J, leaving 10 bases unmatched. The CDR3 covers 14 residues. CDR3 loop: CASSPTSGSHEQYS. CDR3 nucleotides: TGTGCCAGCTCACCCACTAGCGGGTCCCACGAGCAGTACTCC.

The V gene is TRBV30, the J gene TRBJ1-1; D possibly corresponds to TRBD1 (5 bases). Trimming removed 0 bases at V and 3 bases at J, with 8 bases between. This CDR3 spans 13 amino acids. CDR1 and CDR2 (germline): GTSNPN, SVGIG (reference sequence). The CDR3 coding sequence is TGTGCCTGGAGTGTAGGACAATACACTGAAGCTTTCTTT. Translated: CAWSVGQYTEAFF. Together with reference TRBV30 and TRBJ1-1, the CDR3 gives the full variable domain: SQTIHQWPATLVQPVGSPLSLECTVEGTSNPNLYWYRQAAGRGLQLLFYSVGIGQISSEVPQNLSASRPQDRQFILSSKKLLLSDSGFYLCAWSVGQYTEAFFGQGTRLTVV.

This clonotype was recorded many times. V usage is TRBV4-1 and J usage is TRBJ2-1; possible D gene TRBD2, 6 bases. This CDR3 region has 16 residues. Germline values: CDR1 MGHRA, CDR2 YSYEKL. V lost 1 base and J 6 bases, leaving 16 bases between the germline ends. Written as DNA, the CDR3 is TGCGCCAGCAGCCAAGGTCACCTAGCGCAAGGCAATGAGCAGTTCTTC. Translation gives CASSQGHLAQGNEQFF.

The chain is built from TRBV19 and TRBJ2-6, with 7 bases aligning to TRBD1. This CDR3 spans 15 amino acids. After removal of 9 bases from V and 4 bases from J, the junction contained 9 bases not matched to a gene. Looked up from germline, CDR1 is LNHDA and CDR2 is SQIVND (reference sequence). CDR3 protein: CARRQGLRGANVLTF. CDR3 nucleotide sequence: TGTGCCAGACGACAGGGCTTGAGAGGGGCCAACGTCCTGACTTTC.

This clonotype has just a few counts. This sequence may be a read error, since a much larger clone differs from it by one base. This CDR3 is missing its conserved last phenylalanine or tryptophan, likely due to a read error. The chain couples TRBV20-1 to TRBJ2-7, with unresolved D. Germline V gene lookup returns CDR1 DFQATT and CDR2 SNEGSKA (reference sequence). CDR3 length: 15 amino acids. V was cut by 0 bases and J by 0 bases, with 12 bases left in between. Here the CDR3 DNA reads TGCAGTGCTAGAGATCCTGGGCGGAACTCCTACGAGCAGTACTCC. Amino acids: CSARDPGRNSYEQYS.

This clonotype was seen a single time. The chain uses TRBV7-9 and TRBJ2-5; D is uncertain. V was pared by 4 bases and J by 0 bases, with 12 bases between. The germline gives CDR1 SEHNR, CDR2 FQNEAQ (reference sequence). The CDR3 runs 15 residues. In DNA form, the CDR3 reads TGTGCCAGCAGCTCGATTCTAAGGTACCAAGAGACCCAGTACTTC. Amino acid sequence: CASSSILRYQETQYF.

The table lists this clonotype with a count of one. The chain carries TRBV20-1 and TRBJ2-7; no reliable D call. Germline CDR1 reads DFQATT; CDR2 reads SNEGSKA (reference sequence). V lost 0 bases and J lost 5, with 5 bases in between. The CDR3 loop spans 11 amino acids. The CDR3 nucleotides are TGCAGTGCTAGAGAGATCGACGAGCAGTACTTC. It is translated as CSAREIDEQYF.

The chain joins TRBV15 to TRBJ1-5, with 11 bases that match TRBD1. The germline CDR1 and CDR2 sequences are LNHNV and YYDKDF (reference sequence). CDR3 length: 15 amino acids. V was pared by 4 bases and J by 4 bases, with 3 bases of the junction left unmatched. CDR3 sequence reads: CATSKDRGLNQPQHF. The CDR3 coding sequence is TGTGCCACCAGCAAGGACAGGGGGCTGAATCAGCCCCAGCATTTT.

This clonotype was detected only a few times. This chain uses TRBV6-2 or TRBV6-3 with TRBJ1-1; weak D call: TRBD1 (5 bases). CDR1 and CDR2 from the germline V gene are MNHEY and SVGEGT. V was clipped by 6 bases and J by 11 bases, with 13 bases between them. CDR3 length: 11 amino acids. The CDR3 DNA follows: TGTGCCAGCAGGAAGGGGTTAATGGCTTTCTTT. This gives the protein CASRKGLMAFF.

The chain couples TRBV7-9 to TRBJ1-5; possibly TRBD1 for D (5 bases). Trimming removed 4 bases from V and 5 bases from J, with 18 bases in between. The length of the CDR3 is 16 residues. The germline CDR1 and CDR2 sequences are SEHNR and FQNEAQ (reference sequence). CDR3 DNA sequence: TGTGCCAGCAGCTGGGGACTAGCGGGGGTTGATCAGCCCCAGCATTTT. This codes for CASSWGLAGVDQPQHF.